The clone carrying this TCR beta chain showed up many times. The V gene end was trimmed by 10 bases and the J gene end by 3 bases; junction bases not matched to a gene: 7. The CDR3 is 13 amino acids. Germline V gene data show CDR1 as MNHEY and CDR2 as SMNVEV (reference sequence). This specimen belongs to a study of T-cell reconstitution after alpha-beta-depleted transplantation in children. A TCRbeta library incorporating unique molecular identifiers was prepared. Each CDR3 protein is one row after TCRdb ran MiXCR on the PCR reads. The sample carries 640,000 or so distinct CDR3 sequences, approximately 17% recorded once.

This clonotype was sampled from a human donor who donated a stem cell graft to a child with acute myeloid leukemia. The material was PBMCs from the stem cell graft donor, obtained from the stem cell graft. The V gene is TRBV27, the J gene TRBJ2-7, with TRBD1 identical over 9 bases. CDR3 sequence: CATSGQGFYEQYF. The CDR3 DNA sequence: TGTGCCACCTCGGGACAGGGATTCTACGAGCAGTACTTC.